The clone carrying this T cell receptor beta chain was found a few times. Its target is unknown. This sample is drawn from a study of T-cell reconstitution after alpha-beta-depleted transplantation in children. Study observations and caveats: By one year post-transplant, T-cell counts and diversity largely arose from T cells that were newly produced.

Preparation of the TCRbeta library used unique molecular identifiers. TCRdb analysed the PCR reads with MiXCR anew, one entry per CDR3 protein. Among about 440,000 distinct CDR3 sequences listed, roughly 43% were seen once. The V end was cut by 4 bases, the J end by 9 bases, with 17 bases between. The length of the CDR3 is 14 residues. The germline gives CDR1 SGHRS, CDR2 YFSETQ. The receptor was isolated from a girl aged 2-10 years with aplastic anemia, due to receive a stem cell transplant. The sequences come from PBMCs, collected before TCRalphabeta/CD19-depleted stem cell transplant. The genes are TRBV5-1 and TRBJ2-1; possibly TRBD2 for D (5 bases). In DNA, the CDR3 is TGCGCCAGCAGCCCGATGTCAACCCGGGGTGAGCAGTTCTTC. Its translation: CASSPMSTRGEQFF. The whole variable domain, filled in from reference TRBV5-1 and TRBJ2-1, reads KAGVTQTPRYLIKTRGQQVTLSCSPISGHRSVSWYQQTPGQGLQFLFEYFSETQRNKGNFPGRFSGRQFSNSRSEMNVSTLELGDSALYLCASSPMSTRGEQFFGPGTRLTVL.